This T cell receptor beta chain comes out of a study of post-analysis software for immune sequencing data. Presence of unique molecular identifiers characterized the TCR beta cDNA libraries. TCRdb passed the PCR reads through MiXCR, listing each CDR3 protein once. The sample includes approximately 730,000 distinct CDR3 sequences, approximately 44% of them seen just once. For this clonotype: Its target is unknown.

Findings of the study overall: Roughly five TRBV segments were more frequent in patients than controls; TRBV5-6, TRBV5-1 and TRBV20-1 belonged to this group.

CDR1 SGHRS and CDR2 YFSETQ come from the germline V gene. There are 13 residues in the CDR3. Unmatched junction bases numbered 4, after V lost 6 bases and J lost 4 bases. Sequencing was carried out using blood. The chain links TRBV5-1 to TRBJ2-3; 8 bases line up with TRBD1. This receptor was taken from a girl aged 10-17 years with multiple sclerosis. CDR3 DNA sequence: TGCGCCAGCACTGGACAGGGCGCAGATACGCAGTATTTT. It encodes CASTGQGADTQYF.